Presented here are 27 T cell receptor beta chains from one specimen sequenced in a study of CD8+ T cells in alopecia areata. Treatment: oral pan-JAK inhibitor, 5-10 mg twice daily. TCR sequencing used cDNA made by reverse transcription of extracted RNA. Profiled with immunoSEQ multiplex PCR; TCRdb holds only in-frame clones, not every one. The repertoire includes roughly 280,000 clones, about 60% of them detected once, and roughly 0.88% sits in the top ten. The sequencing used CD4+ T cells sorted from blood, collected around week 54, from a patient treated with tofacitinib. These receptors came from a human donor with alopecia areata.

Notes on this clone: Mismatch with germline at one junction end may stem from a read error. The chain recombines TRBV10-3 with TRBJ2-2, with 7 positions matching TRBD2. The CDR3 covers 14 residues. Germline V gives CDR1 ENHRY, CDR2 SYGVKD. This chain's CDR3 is CAISGGGNAGELFF. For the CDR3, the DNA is TGTGCCATCAGTGGGGGAGGGAACGCCGGGGAGCTGTTTTTT.

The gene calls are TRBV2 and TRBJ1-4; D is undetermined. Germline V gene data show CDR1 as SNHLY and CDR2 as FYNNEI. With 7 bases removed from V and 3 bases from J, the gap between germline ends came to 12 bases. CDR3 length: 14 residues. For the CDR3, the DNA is TGTGCCAGCATTGACTCCACCTCTAATGAAAAACTGTTTTTT. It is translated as CASIDSTSNEKLFF.

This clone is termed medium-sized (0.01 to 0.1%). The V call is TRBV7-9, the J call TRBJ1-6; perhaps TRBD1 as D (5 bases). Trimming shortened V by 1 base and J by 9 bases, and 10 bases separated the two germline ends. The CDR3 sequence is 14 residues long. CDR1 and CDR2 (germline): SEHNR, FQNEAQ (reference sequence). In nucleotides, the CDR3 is TGTGCCAGCAGCTTAGGTGGAGGGACTTCACCCCTCCACTTT. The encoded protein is CASSLGGGTSPLHF.

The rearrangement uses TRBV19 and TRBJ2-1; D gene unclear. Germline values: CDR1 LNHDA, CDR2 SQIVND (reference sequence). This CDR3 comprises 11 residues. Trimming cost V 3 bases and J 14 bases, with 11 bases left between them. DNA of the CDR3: TGTGCCAGTAGTATTGGGTGGGCCGAGTTCTTC. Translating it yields CASSIGWAEFF.

This CDR3 is CASSLSSGVSYEQYF. CDR3 in DNA: TGTGCCAGCAGCTTATCTAGCGGGGTGTCCTACGAGCAGTACTTC. V usage is TRBV7-3 and J usage is TRBJ2-7; 9 bases match TRBD2. The CDR3 contains 15 residues. Germline V gene data show CDR1 as SGHTA and CDR2 as FQGTGA. The ends lost 2 bases at V and 1 base at J; junction bases unmatched: 3.

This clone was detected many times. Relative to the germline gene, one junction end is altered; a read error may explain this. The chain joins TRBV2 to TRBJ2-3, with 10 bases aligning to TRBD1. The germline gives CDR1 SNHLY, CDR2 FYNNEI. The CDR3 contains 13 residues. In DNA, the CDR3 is TGTGCCAGCAGTGAAATCGTGACAGGGGGCACGAATTTT. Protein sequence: CASSEIVTGGTNF.

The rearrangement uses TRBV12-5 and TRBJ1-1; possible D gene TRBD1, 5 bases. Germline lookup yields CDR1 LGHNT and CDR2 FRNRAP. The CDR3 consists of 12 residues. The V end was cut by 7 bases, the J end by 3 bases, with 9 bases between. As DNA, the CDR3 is TGTGCTAGTGCCTGGGGGTACACTGAAGCTTTCTTT. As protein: CASAWGYTEAFF.

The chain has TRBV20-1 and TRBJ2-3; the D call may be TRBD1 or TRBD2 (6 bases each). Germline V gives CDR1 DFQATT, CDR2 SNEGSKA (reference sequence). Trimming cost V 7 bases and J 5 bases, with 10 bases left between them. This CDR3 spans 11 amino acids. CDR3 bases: TGCAGTGAGGGGGGTGTAGATACGCAGTATTTT. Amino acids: CSEGGVDTQYF.

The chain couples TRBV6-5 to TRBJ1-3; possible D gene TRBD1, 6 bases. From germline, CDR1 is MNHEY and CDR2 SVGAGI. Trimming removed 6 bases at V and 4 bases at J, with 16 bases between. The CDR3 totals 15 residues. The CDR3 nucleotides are TGTGCCAGCAGGCGGACAGCGTCATTAGGAAACACCATATATTTT. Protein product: CASRRTASLGNTIYF.

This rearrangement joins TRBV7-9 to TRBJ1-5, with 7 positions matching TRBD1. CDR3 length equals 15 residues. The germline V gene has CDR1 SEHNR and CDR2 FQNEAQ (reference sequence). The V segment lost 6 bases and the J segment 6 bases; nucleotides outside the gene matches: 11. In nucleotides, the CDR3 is TGTGCCAGCAGTGGCCGGGGACAGCCTAGTCAGCCCCAGCATTTT. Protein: CASSGRGQPSQPQHF.

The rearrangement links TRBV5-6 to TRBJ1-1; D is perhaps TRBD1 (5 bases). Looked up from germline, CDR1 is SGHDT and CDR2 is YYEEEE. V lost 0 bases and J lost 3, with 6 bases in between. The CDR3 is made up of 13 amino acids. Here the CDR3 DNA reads TGTGCCAGCAGCTTGGCCAGGGACACTGAAGCTTTCTTT. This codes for CASSLARDTEAFF.

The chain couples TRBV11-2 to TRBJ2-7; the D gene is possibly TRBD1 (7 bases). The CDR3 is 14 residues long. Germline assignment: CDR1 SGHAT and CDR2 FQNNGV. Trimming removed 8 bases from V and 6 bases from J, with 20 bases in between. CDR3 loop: CASAPVRGRSEQYF. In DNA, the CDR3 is TGTGCCAGCGCCCCCGTCAGGGGGAGGTCCGAGCAGTACTTC.

In DNA, the CDR3 is TGTGCCAGCAGCTTGCAGGGGATGAACACTGAAGCTTTCTTT. Its protein product is CASSLQGMNTEAFF. The chain employs TRBV5-6 and TRBJ1-1, with D maybe TRBD1 (6 bases). With 1 base removed from V and 0 bases from J, the gap between germline ends came to 7 bases. CDR3 length: 14 residues. Germline assignment: CDR1 SGHDT and CDR2 YYEEEE. Full variable domain (missing parts from reference TRBV5-6 and TRBJ1-1): DAGVTQSPTHLIKTRGQQVTLRCSPKSGHDTVSWYQQALGQGPQFIFQYYEEEERQRGNFPDRFSGHQFPNYSSELNVNALLLGDSALYLCASSLQGMNTEAFFGQGTRLTVV.

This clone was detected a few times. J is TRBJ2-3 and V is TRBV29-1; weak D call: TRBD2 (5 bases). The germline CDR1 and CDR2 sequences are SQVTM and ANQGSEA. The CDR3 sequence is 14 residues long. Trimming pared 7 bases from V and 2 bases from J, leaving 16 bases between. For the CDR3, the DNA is TGCAGCGCCGGGGTAGGGCCGATCACAGATACGCAGTATTTT. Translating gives CSAGVGPITDTQYF.

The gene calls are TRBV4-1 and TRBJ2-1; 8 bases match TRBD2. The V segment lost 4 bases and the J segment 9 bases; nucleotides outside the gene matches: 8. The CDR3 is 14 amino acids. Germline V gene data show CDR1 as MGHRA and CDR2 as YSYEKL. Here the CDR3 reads CASSPLGTRVEQFF. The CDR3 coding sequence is TGCGCCAGCAGCCCCCTAGGGACTAGAGTTGAGCAGTTCTTC.

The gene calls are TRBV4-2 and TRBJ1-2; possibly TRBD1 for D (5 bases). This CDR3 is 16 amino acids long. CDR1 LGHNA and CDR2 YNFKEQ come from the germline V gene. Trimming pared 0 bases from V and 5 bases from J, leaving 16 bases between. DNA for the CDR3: TGTGCCAGCAGCCAAGAGGTGCCAGGACAAACTTATGGCTACACCTTC. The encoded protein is CASSQEVPGQTYGYTF.

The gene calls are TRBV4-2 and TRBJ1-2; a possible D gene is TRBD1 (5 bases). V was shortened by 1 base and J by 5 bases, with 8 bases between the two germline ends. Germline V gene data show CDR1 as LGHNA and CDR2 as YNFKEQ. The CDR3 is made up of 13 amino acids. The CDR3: CASSQGQQYGYTF. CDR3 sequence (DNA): TGTGCCAGCAGCCAAGGACAGCAGTATGGCTACACCTTC.

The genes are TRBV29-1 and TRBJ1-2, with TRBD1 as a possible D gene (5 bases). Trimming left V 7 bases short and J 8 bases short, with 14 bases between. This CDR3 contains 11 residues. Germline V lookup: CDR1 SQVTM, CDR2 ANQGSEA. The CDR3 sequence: CSGRRGDGYTF. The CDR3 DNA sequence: TGCAGCGGTCGAAGGGGCGACGGCTACACCTTC. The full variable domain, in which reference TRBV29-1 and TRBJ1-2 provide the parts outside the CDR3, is SAVISQKPSRDICQRGTSLTIQCQVDSQVTMMFWYRQQPGQSLTLIATANQGSEATYESGFVIDKFPISRPNLTFSTLTVSNMSPEDSSIYLCSGRRGDGYTFGSGTRLTVV.

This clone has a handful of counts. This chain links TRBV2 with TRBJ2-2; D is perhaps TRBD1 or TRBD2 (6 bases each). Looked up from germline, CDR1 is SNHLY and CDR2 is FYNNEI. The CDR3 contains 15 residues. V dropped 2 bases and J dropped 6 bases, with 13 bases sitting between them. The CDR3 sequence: CASSELRGGPGELFF. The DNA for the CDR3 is TGTGCCAGCAGTGAACTTCGAGGGGGGCCCGGGGAGCTGTTTTTT.

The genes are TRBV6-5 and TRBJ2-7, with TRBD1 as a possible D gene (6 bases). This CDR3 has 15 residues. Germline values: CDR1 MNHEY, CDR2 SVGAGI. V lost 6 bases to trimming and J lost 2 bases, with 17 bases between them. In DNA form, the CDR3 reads TGTGCCAGCAGCCCCCGGGGCAGGGGACCCTACGAGCAGTACTTC. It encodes CASSPRGRGPYEQYF.

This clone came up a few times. The CDR3 sequence: CASSRGDIVSYGYTF. The CDR3 nucleotides are TGCGCCAGCAGTAGGGGGGACATAGTGTCCTATGGCTACACCTTC. The chain has TRBV4-1 and TRBJ1-2, with D tentatively TRBD1 (6 bases). V lost 6 bases to trimming and J lost 4 bases, with 18 bases between them. Germline-derived CDR1 and CDR2 are MGHRA and YSYEKL. The CDR3 spans 15 residues.

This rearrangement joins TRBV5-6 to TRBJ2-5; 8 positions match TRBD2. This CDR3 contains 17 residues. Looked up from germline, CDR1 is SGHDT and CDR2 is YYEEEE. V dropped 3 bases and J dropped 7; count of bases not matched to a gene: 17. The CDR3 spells CASSSRPGTSRSWTQYF. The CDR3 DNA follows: TGTGCCAGCAGCTCCCGCCCCGGGACTAGTCGAAGTTGGACCCAGTACTTC.

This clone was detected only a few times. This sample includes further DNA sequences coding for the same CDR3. CDR3 coding DNA: TGTGCCAGCAGCTTGGGACACTCTGGGGCCAACGTCCTGACTTTC. Residues: CASSLGHSGANVLTF. This chain uses TRBV5-4 with TRBJ2-6; unclear D gene. Trimming removed 0 bases at V and 0 bases at J, with 4 bases between. Germline values: CDR1 SGHNT, CDR2 YYREEE (reference sequence). The CDR3 contains 15 residues.

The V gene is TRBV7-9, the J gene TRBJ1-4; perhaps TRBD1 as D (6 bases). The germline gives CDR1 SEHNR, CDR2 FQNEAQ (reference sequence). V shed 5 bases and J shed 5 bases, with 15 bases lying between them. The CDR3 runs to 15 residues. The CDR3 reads CASSPQGLLNEKLFF. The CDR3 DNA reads TGTGCCAGCAGCCCCCAGGGGCTCCTCAATGAAAAACTGTTTTTT. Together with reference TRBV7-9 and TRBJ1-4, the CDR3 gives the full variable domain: DTGVSQNPRHKITKRGQNVTFRCDPISEHNRLYWYRQTLGQGPEFLTYFQNEAQLEKSRLLSDRFSAERPKGSFSTLEIQRTEQGDSAMYLCASSPQGLLNEKLFFGSGTQLSVL.

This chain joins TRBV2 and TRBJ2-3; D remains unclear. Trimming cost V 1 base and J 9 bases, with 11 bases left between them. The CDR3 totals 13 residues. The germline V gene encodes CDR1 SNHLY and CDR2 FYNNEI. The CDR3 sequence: CASSEETGRTQYF. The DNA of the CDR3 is TGTGCCAGCAGTGAAGAAACGGGTAGGACGCAGTATTTT.

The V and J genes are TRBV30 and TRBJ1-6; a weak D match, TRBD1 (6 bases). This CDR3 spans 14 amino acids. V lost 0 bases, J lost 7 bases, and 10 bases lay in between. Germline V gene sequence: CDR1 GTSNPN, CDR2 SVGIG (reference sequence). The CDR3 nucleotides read TGTGCCTGGAGTGTACAGGGATGGAATTCACCCCTCCACTTT. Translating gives CAWSVQGWNSPLHF.

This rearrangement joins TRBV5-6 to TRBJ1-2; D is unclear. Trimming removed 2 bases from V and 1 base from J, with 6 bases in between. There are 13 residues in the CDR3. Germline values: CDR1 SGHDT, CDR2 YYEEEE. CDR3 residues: CASSLRSNYGYTF. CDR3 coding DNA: TGTGCCAGCAGCTTAAGGAGTAACTATGGCTACACCTTC.